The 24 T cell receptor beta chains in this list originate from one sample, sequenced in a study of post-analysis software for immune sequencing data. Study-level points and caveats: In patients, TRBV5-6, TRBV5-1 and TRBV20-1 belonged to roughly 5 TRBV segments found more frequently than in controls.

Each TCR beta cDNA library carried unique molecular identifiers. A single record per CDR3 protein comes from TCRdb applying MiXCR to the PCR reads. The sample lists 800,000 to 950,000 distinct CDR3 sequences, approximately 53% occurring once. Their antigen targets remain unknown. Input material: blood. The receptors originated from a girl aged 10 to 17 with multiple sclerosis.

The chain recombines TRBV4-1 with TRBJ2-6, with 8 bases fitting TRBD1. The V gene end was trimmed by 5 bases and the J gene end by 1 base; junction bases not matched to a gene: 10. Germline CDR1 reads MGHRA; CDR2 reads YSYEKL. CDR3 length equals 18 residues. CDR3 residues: CASSAQGALSSGANVLTF. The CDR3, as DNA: TGCGCCAGCAGCGCCCAGGGGGCGTTAAGTTCTGGGGCCAACGTCCTGACTTTC.

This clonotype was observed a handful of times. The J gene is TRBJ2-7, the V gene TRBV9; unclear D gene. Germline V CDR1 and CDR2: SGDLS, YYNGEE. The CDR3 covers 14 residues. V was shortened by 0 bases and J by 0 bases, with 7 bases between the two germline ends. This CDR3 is CASSVEGSSYEQYF. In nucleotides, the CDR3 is TGTGCCAGCAGCGTAGAAGGTAGCTCCTACGAGCAGTACTTC.

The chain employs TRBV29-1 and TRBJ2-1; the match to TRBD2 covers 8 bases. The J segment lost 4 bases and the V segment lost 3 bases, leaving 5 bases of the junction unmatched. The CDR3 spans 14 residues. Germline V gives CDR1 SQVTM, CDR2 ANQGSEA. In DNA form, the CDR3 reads TGCAGCGTTGAGGGGGGACTAGTGTACAATGAGCAGTTCTTC. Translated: CSVEGGLVYNEQFF.

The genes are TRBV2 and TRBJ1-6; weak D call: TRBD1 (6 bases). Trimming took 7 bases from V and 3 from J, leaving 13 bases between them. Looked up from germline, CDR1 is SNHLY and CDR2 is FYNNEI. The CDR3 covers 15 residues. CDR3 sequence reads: CASTTYRDYNSPLHF. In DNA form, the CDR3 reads TGTGCCAGCACCACATACAGGGACTATAATTCACCCCTCCACTTT.

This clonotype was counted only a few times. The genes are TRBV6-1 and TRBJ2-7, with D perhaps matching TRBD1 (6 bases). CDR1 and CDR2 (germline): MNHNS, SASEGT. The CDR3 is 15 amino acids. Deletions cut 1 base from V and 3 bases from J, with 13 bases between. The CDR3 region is CASSEDAGDRYEQYF. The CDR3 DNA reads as TGTGCCAGCAGTGAAGATGCAGGGGACCGCTACGAGCAGTACTTC.

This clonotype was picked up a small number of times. The CDR3 spells CASSSTGVEGYTF. The CDR3 DNA follows: TGTGCCAGCAGTTCCACAGGGGTGGAAGGCTACACCTTC. The chain joins TRBV12-3 or TRBV12-4 to TRBJ1-2; 7 bases agree with TRBD1. The ends lost 4 bases at V and 8 bases at J; junction bases unmatched: 7. The CDR3 runs 13 residues.

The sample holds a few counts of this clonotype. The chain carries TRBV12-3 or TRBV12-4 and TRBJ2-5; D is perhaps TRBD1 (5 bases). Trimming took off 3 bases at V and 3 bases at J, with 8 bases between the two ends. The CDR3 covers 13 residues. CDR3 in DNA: TGTGCCAGCAGTTTTACAGGAAAAGAGACCCAGTACTTC. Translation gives CASSFTGKETQYF.

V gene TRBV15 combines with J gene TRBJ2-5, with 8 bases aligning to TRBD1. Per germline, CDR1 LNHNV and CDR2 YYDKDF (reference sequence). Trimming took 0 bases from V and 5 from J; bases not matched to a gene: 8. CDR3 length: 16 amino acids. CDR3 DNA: TGTGCCACCAGCAGAGATGAGGCAGGGGGCACGGAGACCCAGTACTTC. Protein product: CATSRDEAGGTETQYF.

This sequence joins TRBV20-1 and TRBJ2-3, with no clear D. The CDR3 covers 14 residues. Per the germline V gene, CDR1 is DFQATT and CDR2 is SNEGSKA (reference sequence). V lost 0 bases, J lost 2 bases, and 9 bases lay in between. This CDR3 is CSAREAVTTDTQYF. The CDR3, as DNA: TGCAGTGCTAGAGAGGCTGTGACCACAGATACGCAGTATTTT.

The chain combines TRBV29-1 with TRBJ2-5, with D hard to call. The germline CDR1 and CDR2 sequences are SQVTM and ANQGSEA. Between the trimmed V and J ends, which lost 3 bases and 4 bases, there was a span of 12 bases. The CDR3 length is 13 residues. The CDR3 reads CSVDRATGETQYF. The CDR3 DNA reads TGCAGCGTTGACCGCGCGACTGGAGAGACCCAGTACTTC.

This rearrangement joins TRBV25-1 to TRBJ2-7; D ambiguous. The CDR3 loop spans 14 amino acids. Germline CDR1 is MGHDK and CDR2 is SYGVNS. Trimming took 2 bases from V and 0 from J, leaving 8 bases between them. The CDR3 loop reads CASSEDGRSYEQYF. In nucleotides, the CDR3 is TGTGCCAGCAGTGAAGATGGCCGCTCCTACGAGCAGTACTTC.

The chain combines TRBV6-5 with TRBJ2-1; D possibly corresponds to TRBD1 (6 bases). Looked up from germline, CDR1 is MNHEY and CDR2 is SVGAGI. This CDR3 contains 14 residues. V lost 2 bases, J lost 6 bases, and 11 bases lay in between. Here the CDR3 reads CASSYTGTSNEQFF. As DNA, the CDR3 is TGTGCCAGCAGTTACACCGGGACAAGCAATGAGCAGTTCTTC.

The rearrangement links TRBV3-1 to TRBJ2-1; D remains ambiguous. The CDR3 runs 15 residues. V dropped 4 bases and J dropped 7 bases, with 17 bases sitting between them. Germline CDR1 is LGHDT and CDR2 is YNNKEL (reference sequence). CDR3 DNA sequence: TGTGCCAGCAGCCTAGCAGCCCAGTCAGGTAATGAGCAGTTCTTC. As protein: CASSLAAQSGNEQFF.

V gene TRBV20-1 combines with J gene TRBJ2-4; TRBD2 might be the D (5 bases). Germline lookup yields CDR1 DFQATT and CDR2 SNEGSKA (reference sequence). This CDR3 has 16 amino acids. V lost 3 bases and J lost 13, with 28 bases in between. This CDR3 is CSASDRPSLFEGEQYF. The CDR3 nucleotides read TGCAGTGCTAGTGATAGGCCGTCCCTTTTTGAGGGAGAGCAGTACTTC.

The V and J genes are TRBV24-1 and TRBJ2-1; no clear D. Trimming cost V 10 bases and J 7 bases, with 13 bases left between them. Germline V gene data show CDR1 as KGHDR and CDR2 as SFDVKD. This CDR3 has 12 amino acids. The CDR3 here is CATGPTGNEQFF. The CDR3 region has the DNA TGTGCCACAGGACCTACCGGGAATGAGCAGTTCTTC.

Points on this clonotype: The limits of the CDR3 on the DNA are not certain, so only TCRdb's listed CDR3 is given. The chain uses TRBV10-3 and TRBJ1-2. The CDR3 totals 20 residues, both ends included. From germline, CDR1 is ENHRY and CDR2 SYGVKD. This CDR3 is CAISLSEEQFFGPANYGYTF.

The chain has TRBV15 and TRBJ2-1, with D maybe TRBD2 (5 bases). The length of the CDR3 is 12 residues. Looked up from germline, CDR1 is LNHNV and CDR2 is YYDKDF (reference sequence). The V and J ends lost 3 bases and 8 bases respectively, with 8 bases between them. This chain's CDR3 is CATSRVAHEQFF. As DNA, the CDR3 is TGTGCCACCAGCAGGGTAGCGCATGAGCAGTTCTTC.

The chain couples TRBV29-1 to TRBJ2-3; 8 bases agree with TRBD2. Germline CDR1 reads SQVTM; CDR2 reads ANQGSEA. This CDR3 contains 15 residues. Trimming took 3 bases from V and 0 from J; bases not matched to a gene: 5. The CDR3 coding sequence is TGCAGCGTTGATTGGGCTAGCGGGAGCACAGATACGCAGTATTTT. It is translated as CSVDWASGSTDTQYF.

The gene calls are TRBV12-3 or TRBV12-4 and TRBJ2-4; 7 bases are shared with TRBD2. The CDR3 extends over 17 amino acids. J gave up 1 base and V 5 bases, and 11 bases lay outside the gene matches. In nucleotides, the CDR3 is TGTGCCAGCAGTCCTAATCGCGGGAGTGACGCCAAAAACATTCAGTACTTC. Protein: CASSPNRGSDAKNIQYF.

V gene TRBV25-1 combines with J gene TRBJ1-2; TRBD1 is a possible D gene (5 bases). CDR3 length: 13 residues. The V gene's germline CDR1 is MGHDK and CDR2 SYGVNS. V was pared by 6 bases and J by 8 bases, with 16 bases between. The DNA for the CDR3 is TGTGCCAGCAGCTTTATCGGGGGAGGGGGCTACACCTTC. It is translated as CASSFIGGGGYTF.

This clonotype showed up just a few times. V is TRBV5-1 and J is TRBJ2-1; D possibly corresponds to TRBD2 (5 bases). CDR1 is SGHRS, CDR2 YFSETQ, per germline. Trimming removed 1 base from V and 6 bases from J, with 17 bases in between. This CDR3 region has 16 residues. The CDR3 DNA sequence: TGCGCCAGCAGCTTGAGGGTGGGAGCCTATGGCAATGAGCAGTTCTTC. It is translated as CASSLRVGAYGNEQFF. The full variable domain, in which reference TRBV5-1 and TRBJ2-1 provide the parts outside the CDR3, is KAGVTQTPRYLIKTRGQQVTLSCSPISGHRSVSWYQQTPGQGLQFLFEYFSETQRNKGNFPGRFSGRQFSNSRSEMNVSTLELGDSALYLCASSLRVGAYGNEQFFGPGTRLTVL.

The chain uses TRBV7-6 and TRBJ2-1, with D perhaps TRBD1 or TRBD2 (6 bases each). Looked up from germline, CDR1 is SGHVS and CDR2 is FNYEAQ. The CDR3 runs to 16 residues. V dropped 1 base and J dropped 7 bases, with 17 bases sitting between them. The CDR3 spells CASSLVTGRQANEQFF. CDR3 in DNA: TGTGCCAGCAGCTTAGTAACCGGGAGACAGGCAAATGAGCAGTTCTTC.

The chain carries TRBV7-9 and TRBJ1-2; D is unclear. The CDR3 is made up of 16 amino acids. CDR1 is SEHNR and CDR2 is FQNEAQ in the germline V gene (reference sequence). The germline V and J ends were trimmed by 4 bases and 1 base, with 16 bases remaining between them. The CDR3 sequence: CASSSNPAGGNYGYTF. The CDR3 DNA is TGTGCCAGCAGCTCCAACCCGGCGGGAGGTAACTATGGCTACACCTTC.

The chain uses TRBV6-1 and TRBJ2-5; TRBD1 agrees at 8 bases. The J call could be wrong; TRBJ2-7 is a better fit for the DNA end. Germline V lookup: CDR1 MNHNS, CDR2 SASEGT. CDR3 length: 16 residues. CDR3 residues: CASSAGGQDGTYEQYF. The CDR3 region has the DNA TGTGCCAGCAGTGCCGGGGGACAGGATGGAACCTACGAGCAGTACTTC.